This TCR beta chain was documented in a study of blood T cell repertoires in COVID-19. In the source study's methods: Amplifying reference gene primers gave estimates of nucleated cell counts. Profiling relied on immunoSEQ multiplex PCR, and the TCRdb table lists in-frame clones only, not all of them. V, J and clone size derive from that table, while D and trimming were established from the DNA sequence. Of 300,000 to 450,000 clones listed, 88% are singletons. The J segment lost 7 bases and the V segment lost 5 bases, leaving 12 bases of the junction unmatched. Germline CDR1 SGHTA, CDR2 FQGTGA. The CDR3 length is 16 residues. The study drew participants aged roughly 18 to 89 years from about two dozen US areas. Participants' reported clinical history set cohort assignment.

This chain connects TRBV7-3 to TRBJ2-1; 9 bases map to TRBD1. The receptor comes from a woman in her 30s who had been exposed to COVID-19. Specimen: PBMCs or T cells enriched from blood (not recorded which). CDR3 DNA: TGTGCCAGCAGCCAAAGGGTTGGACAGGGGCGAAATGAGCAGTTCTTC. It translates to CASSQRVGQGRNEQFF.